Listed here is a single T cell receptor beta chain. Antigen: not known. Assay used: immunoSEQ multiplex PCR; TCRdb lists only in-frame clones, some missing. The repertoire holds 7,000 to 9,000 clones, more than 85% seen once, with more than 2.5% in the top ten. The record originates from a study of stem cell transplantation in POMP-related autoinflammatory disease. At the level of the study: Impaired MHC class I-dependent CD8+ differentiation was hypothesized from defective thymoproteasomes.

Study-wide results and caveats: A trend toward lower repertoire diversity and greater clonality appeared in every analyzed T-cell subset of PRAID patients. Unique TRB V-J gene pairings were limited in number in patients with PRAID.

Trimming shortened V by 2 bases and J by 0 bases, and 2 bases separated the two germline ends. CDR1 and CDR2 from the germline V gene are MNHEY and SVGAGI. This CDR3 has 13 amino acids. PRAID featured prominent immunodeficiency. This receptor was identified in a human donor with POMP-related autoinflammation and immune dysregulation (PRAID). The chain couples TRBV6-5 to TRBJ1-3; D gene uncertain. Sequences were derived from CD8+ T cells from PBMCs, sampled before stem cell transplantation. The CDR3 loop reads CASSYGSGNTIYF. In DNA form, the CDR3 reads TGTGCCAGCAGTTACGGCTCTGGAAACACCATATATTTT.